These T cell receptor beta chains were read from a single sample in a study of shared clonotypes between healthy human individuals. TCRdb's copy holds only in-frame clones and misses some; the assay was immunoSEQ multiplex PCR. Counted here are about 2.1 million clones, roughly 95% occurring once; the ten biggest clones make up 1.5% to 2%. Specimen: naive CD8+ T cells from PBMCs. Receptors originate from a man younger than 35 in good health. Some clones in this sample may be carry-over from other donors' samples. The CDR3 runs from the conserved cysteine through the conserved F or W. A row's size may be missing; if present it is once, few, many or a size class.

v_call clone_size cdr3_aa
TRBV27 few CASSLGINQPQHF
TRBV10-1 - CASSRYGTGWEKLFF
TRBV7-9 - CASTSANTGELFF
TRBV11-1 - CASSPHGGGGNTIYF
TRBV7-9 - CASSPDRDSEQFF
TRBV19 - CASSTGQGPQETQYF
TRBV5-1 - CASSVDRVGYGYTF
TRBV7-8 - CASSLILGVGATDTQYF
TRBV21-1 - CASTPGGQGDYEQYF
TRBV6-5 - CASSYSDNPYEQYF
TRBV7-9 - CASSLGGSLDEQYF
TRBV5-4 - CASTQAVGGPDTEAFF
TRBV6-5 - CASSYSGGYTEAFF
TRBV6-5 - CASRPGQRTYEQYF
TRBV23-1 - CASSSSSYEQYF
TRBV29-1 - CSVCPHSGSYEQYF
TRBV21-1 once CASSKALSRLLQETQYF
TRBV7-8 - CASSRSGSGNEQFF
TRBV5-1 - CASSFHGREGSYEQYF
TRBV5-1 - CASSHEDRGTLGQYF
TRBV25-1 - CASTRGPEAFF
TRBV4-3 - CASSQVGPGLGLGKGNTIYF
TRBV19 few CASSFGPPWGYTF
TRBV28 - CASSPPDSYGYTF
TRBV7-2 - CASTPSSSYEQYF
TRBV6-1 - CASIFGTGGFQQYF
TRBV10-3 - CAIREDAGLGPEQYF
TRBV15 - CATSLLSQGSEAFF
TRBV18 once CASSQGRSTNPYEQYF
TRBV7-2 - CASSSGFSVYGYTF